The 31 T cell receptor beta chains below come from one sample, sequenced in a study of blood T cell repertoires in COVID-19. Measured with immunoSEQ multiplex PCR; TCRdb has only the in-frame clones, and not every one. The table has some 74,000 clones, roughly 80% seen once. Input material: peripheral blood. These receptors were taken from a woman older than 75 with active or convalescent COVID-19.

The rearrangement joins TRBV6-5 to TRBJ1-1; maybe TRBD1 (5 bases). Per the germline V gene, CDR1 is MNHEY and CDR2 is SVGAGI. CDR3 length equals 13 residues. V was pared by 6 bases and J by 1 base, with 9 bases between. The CDR3 loop reads CASRLGQNTEAFF. The CDR3 nucleotides read TGTGCCAGCAGACTTGGACAGAACACTGAAGCTTTCTTT.

This clone was seen a handful of times. The rearrangement links TRBV4-2 to TRBJ1-1; tentative D call: TRBD1 (6 bases). CDR1 and CDR2 (germline): LGHNA, YNFKEQ. This CDR3 is built from 14 residues. Trimming took 0 bases from V and 7 from J, leaving 12 bases between them. CDR3 coding DNA: TGTGCCAGCAGCCAAGATCCAGGGGCTGGTGAAGCTTTCTTT. Translated, it gives CASSQDPGAGEAFF.

The chain carries TRBV10-3 and TRBJ2-1; D is perhaps TRBD1 (6 bases). The germline V gene has CDR1 ENHRY and CDR2 SYGVKD. This CDR3 is 14 amino acids long. The germline V and J ends were trimmed by 8 bases and 9 bases, with 20 bases remaining between them. The CDR3: CAIRRQAEKGEQFF. DNA of the CDR3: TGTGCCATCCGTCGACAGGCCGAAAAAGGTGAGCAGTTCTTC.

The chain links TRBV28 to TRBJ2-2; 8 bases match TRBD1. V dropped 6 bases and J dropped 7; count of bases not matched to a gene: 10. The CDR3 is 15 amino acids. Germline lookup yields CDR1 MDHEN and CDR2 SYDVKM. The DNA of the CDR3 is TGTGCCAGCAGACCCGGACAGGGCTCCGTCGGGGAGCTGTTTTTT. Translated: CASRPGQGSVGELFF.

The chain recombines TRBV5-4 with TRBJ2-1; TRBD2 matches 9 bases. Trimming cost V 4 bases and J 5 bases; bases outside gene matches: 13. Germline CDR1 SGHNT, CDR2 YYREEE (reference sequence). The CDR3 runs to 17 residues. CDR3 amino acids: CASSIGGRAGGNNEQFF. Written as DNA, the CDR3 is TGTGCCAGCAGCATAGGGGGCAGGGCGGGAGGGAACAATGAGCAGTTCTTC.

The genes are TRBV30 and TRBJ2-4; the D gene is possibly TRBD1 (6 bases). CDR1 is GTSNPN and CDR2 is SVGIG in the germline V gene (reference sequence). Deletions cut 4 bases from V and 0 bases from J, with 10 bases between. CDR3 length equals 14 residues. This chain's CDR3 is CAWNKQGAKNIQYF. As DNA, the CDR3 is TGTGCCTGGAATAAACAGGGAGCCAAAAACATTCAGTACTTC.

Comments on this clone: Other nucleotide sequences in the sample specify the same CDR3. This chain joins TRBV5-1 and TRBJ2-1; D not resolved. V lost 0 bases to trimming and J lost 4 bases, with 5 bases between them. The germline gives CDR1 SGHRS, CDR2 YFSETQ. This CDR3 comprises 13 residues. Here the CDR3 reads CASSLVYYNEQFF. The CDR3 DNA follows: TGCGCCAGCAGCTTGGTTTATTACAATGAGCAGTTCTTC.

The V call is TRBV10-3, the J call TRBJ1-2, with a tentative D call TRBD1 (5 bases). The CDR3 contains 17 residues. Per germline, CDR1 ENHRY and CDR2 SYGVKD. Trimming removed 4 bases at V and 0 bases at J, with 18 bases between. In nucleotides, the CDR3 is TGTGCCATCAGTGTATGGGGCAGGGATATCTCTAACTATGGCTACACCTTC. Translating it yields CAISVWGRDISNYGYTF.

The rearrangement uses TRBV18 and TRBJ2-7, with 8 nucleotides matching TRBD1. The CDR3 loop spans 14 amino acids. With 0 bases clipped from V and 6 bases from J, the junction kept 4 bases outside the gene matches. Germline V gives CDR1 KGHSH, CDR2 LQKENI. CDR3: CASSPPDRVGEQYF. CDR3 sequence (DNA): TGTGCCAGCTCACCACCGGACAGGGTTGGCGAGCAGTACTTC.

This rearrangement joins TRBV7-2 to TRBJ2-5; a possible D gene is TRBD1 (6 bases). The germline CDR1 and CDR2 sequences are SGHTA and FQGNSA. With 5 bases removed from V and 3 bases from J, the gap between germline ends came to 13 bases. This CDR3 has 14 amino acids. The CDR3 sequence is CASSTGQGKETQYF. The CDR3 region has the DNA TGTGCCAGCAGCACGGGACAAGGAAAAGAGACCCAGTACTTC.

This chain joins TRBV6-5 and TRBJ1-1; TRBD1 matches at 7 bases. The CDR3 totals 14 residues. Germline values: CDR1 MNHEY, CDR2 SVGAGI. V was clipped by 4 bases and J by 6 bases; unmatched bases: 8. CDR3 sequence reads: CASSLLRQGSEAFF. CDR3 bases: TGTGCCAGCAGTTTATTAAGACAGGGCTCTGAAGCTTTCTTT.

The DNA of the CDR3 is TGTGCCAGCAGTGACTCGGGCAGGGCGAAAGATACGCAGTATTTT. Translating it yields CASSDSGRAKDTQYF. The chain joins TRBV6-4 to TRBJ2-3, with D possibly being TRBD1 (5 bases). The CDR3 length is 15 residues. V was clipped by 0 bases and J by 5 bases, with 12 bases between them. CDR1 and CDR2 from the germline V gene are MRHNA and SNTAGT.

The CDR3 reads CASSKRGLAGGPTDTQYF. The CDR3 DNA follows: TGTGCCAGCAGCAAACGAGGACTAGCGGGAGGCCCCACAGATACGCAGTATTTT. The chain carries TRBV27 and TRBJ2-3, with 14 positions matching TRBD2. The CDR3 extends over 18 amino acids. Trimming removed 6 bases from V and 2 bases from J; junction bases left unmatched: 10. CDR1 is MNHEY and CDR2 is SMNVEV in the germline V gene (reference sequence).

The V and J genes are TRBV7-2 and TRBJ2-7; 11 positions agree with TRBD1. Unmatched junction bases numbered 4, after V lost 3 bases and J lost 6 bases. The germline V gene encodes CDR1 SGHTA and CDR2 FQGNSA. CDR3 length: 14 amino acids. CDR3 nucleotide sequence: TGTGCCAGCAGCTTCCCGGGACAGGGGGTCGAGCAGTACTTC. This translates into CASSFPGQGVEQYF.

The chain is built from TRBV19 and TRBJ1-1; D call uncertain. CDR1 and CDR2 (germline): LNHDA, SQIVND (reference sequence). This CDR3 is built from 12 residues. V was pared by 6 bases and J by 1 base, with 6 bases between. The chain's CDR3 is CASRAGNTEAFF. CDR3 nucleotides: TGTGCCAGTAGAGCCGGGAACACTGAAGCTTTCTTT.

The V and J genes are TRBV19 and TRBJ2-2; TRBD2 matches at 8 bases. Germline values: CDR1 LNHDA, CDR2 SQIVND (reference sequence). There are 18 residues in the CDR3. The trim removed 11 bases at V and 4 bases at J, leaving 21 bases unmatched. The CDR3 bases are TGTGCCTCAGCGACAGACCAATCTCGGGGGGGCCGCACCGGGGAGCTGTTTTTT. It is translated as CASATDQSRGGRTGELFF. Filled out from reference TRBV19 and TRBJ2-2, the complete variable domain reads DGGITQSPKYLFRKEGQNVTLSCEQNLNHDAMYWYRQDPGQGLRLIYYSQIVNDFQKGDIAEGYSVSREKKESFPLTVTSAQKNPTAFYLCASATDQSRGGRTGELFFGEGSRLTVL.

This chain joins TRBV7-2 and TRBJ1-2; TRBD1 might be the D (6 bases). V was clipped by 1 base and J by 5 bases, with 11 bases between them. CDR3 length: 14 amino acids. Germline values: CDR1 SGHTA, CDR2 FQGNSA. The DNA of the CDR3 is TGTGCCAGCAGCTTAGGACAGGACGTATATGGCTACACCTTC. Translated: CASSLGQDVYGYTF. Supplemented by reference TRBV7-2 and TRBJ1-2, the full variable domain reads GAGVSQSPSNKVTEKGKDVELRCDPISGHTALYWYRQSLGQGLEFLIYFQGNSAPDKSGLPSDRFSAERTGGSVSTLTIQRTQQEDSAVYLCASSLGQDVYGYTFGSGTRLTVV.

The genes are TRBV28 and TRBJ2-7, with TRBD2 identical over 8 bases. Unmatched junction bases numbered 8, after V lost 4 bases and J lost 6 bases. Germline V gene data show CDR1 as MDHEN and CDR2 as SYDVKM. CDR3 size: 14 residues. Written as DNA, the CDR3 is TGTGCCAGCAGTTCCGGGGGGGTAACGGGCGAGCAGTACTTC. Its protein product is CASSSGGVTGEQYF.

This clone has more than one count but fewer than ten. V usage is TRBV24-1 and J usage is TRBJ2-1, with a tentative D call TRBD2 (7 bases). V lost 6 bases to trimming and J lost 1 base, with 12 bases between them. Germline CDR1 and CDR2: KGHDR and SFDVKD. This CDR3 has 15 amino acids. This CDR3 is CATSLAGASYNEQFF. The DNA of the CDR3 is TGTGCCACCAGTCTTGCGGGGGCATCCTACAATGAGCAGTTCTTC.

The chain joins TRBV2 to TRBJ1-3; D ambiguous. Germline-derived CDR1 and CDR2 are SNHLY and FYNNEI. The ends were cut back, 6 bases at V and 3 bases at J, with 15 bases in the middle. The CDR3 extends over 15 amino acids. CDR3 sequence reads: CASRAIPGSGNTIYF. The CDR3 nucleotides read TGTGCCAGCAGGGCGATCCCGGGGAGTGGAAACACCATATATTTT.

This clone was observed a few times. The chain employs TRBV11-3 and TRBJ1-1, with D tentatively TRBD1 (5 bases). Between the trimmed V and J ends, which lost 3 bases and 4 bases, there was a span of 12 bases. Germline V gene sequence: CDR1 SGHNT, CDR2 YENEEA. This CDR3 is built from 14 residues. The CDR3 DNA reads TGTGCCAGCAGCTTTACGCAGGGAGGCACTGAAGCTTTCTTT. It specifies CASSFTQGGTEAFF.

V and J are TRBV19 and TRBJ1-1; possibly TRBD1 for D (5 bases). Deletions cut 4 bases from V and 0 bases from J, with 12 bases between. Germline V gene sequence: CDR1 LNHDA, CDR2 SQIVND (reference sequence). The CDR3 totals 15 residues. The DNA of the CDR3 is TGTGCCAGTAGTACCCCGACAGCCATGAACACTGAAGCTTTCTTT. As protein: CASSTPTAMNTEAFF.

This chain links TRBV7-2 with TRBJ2-1; 7 positions agree with TRBD2. CDR3 length: 17 amino acids. Germline V lookup: CDR1 SGHTA, CDR2 FQGNSA. The V and J ends lost 0 bases and 2 bases, in that order; junction bases with no gene match: 7. The CDR3 coding sequence is TGTGCCAGCAGCTTAGCACCGACTAGCAGGGCCTACAATGAGCAGTTCTTC. It yields the protein CASSLAPTSRAYNEQFF.

This clone has a single count. The chain carries TRBV15 and TRBJ2-1; tentative D call: TRBD2 (6 bases). Trimming removed 1 base at V and 9 bases at J, with 16 bases between. The CDR3 is 15 residues long. CDR1 and CDR2 from the germline V gene are LNHNV and YYDKDF (reference sequence). This chain's CDR3 is CATSRGGTLVGEQFF. In nucleotides, the CDR3 is TGTGCCACCAGCAGAGGTGGGACTTTAGTCGGTGAGCAGTTCTTC.

The chain uses TRBV19 and TRBJ1-2; the match to TRBD1 covers 9 bases. The trim removed 6 bases at V and 5 bases at J, leaving 7 bases unmatched. From germline, CDR1 is LNHDA and CDR2 SQIVND (reference sequence). The CDR3 contains 14 residues. CDR3 coding DNA: TGTGCCAGTAGCCGGACAGGGGCCTTGTATGGCTACACCTTC. It yields the protein CASSRTGALYGYTF.

J is TRBJ2-3 and V is TRBV27; TRBD2 agrees at 15 bases. Germline lookup yields CDR1 MNHEY and CDR2 SMNVEV (reference sequence). The length of the CDR3 is 17 residues. V trimming: 6 bases; J trimming: 0 bases; junction bases outside the gene matches: 4. The CDR3 protein is CASRGLAGGLSTDTQYF. In nucleotides, the CDR3 is TGTGCCAGCAGGGGACTAGCGGGGGGTCTTAGCACAGATACGCAGTATTTT.

V gene TRBV7-6 combines with J gene TRBJ1-5; 11 nucleotides agree with TRBD1. The V segment lost 1 base and the J segment 7 bases; nucleotides outside the gene matches: 3. The CDR3 spans 15 residues. The germline gives CDR1 SGHVS, CDR2 FNYEAQ. For the CDR3, the DNA is TGTGCCAGCAGCTTAGGGACAGGGGGCTTGCAGCCCCAGCATTTT. Translated, it gives CASSLGTGGLQPQHF.

This clone showed up just once. This chain links TRBV18 with TRBJ2-3, with no clear D. Germline CDR1 KGHSH, CDR2 LQKENI. The CDR3 spans 15 residues. Trimming removed 2 bases from V and 0 bases from J, with 9 bases in between. CDR3 amino acids: CASSPETGSTDTQYF. The CDR3 bases are TGTGCCAGCTCACCAGAGACGGGTAGCACAGATACGCAGTATTTT.

This clone has only a few counts. V is TRBV10-1 and J is TRBJ2-3, with D tentatively TRBD1 (6 bases). Trimming shortened V by 8 bases and J by 2 bases, and 8 bases separated the two germline ends. CDR1 and CDR2 from the germline V gene are WNHNN and SYGVQD (reference sequence). The CDR3 runs to 12 residues. Written as DNA, the CDR3 is TGCGCCAGCGGACAGTCCACAGATACGCAGTATTTT. Translating gives CASGQSTDTQYF.

The J gene is TRBJ1-5, the V gene TRBV19; 10 bases fit TRBD1. Germline-derived CDR1 and CDR2 are LNHDA and SQIVND (reference sequence). The junction had 8 bases not matched to a gene; V was cut back by 6 bases and J by 6 bases. The CDR3 spans 15 residues. The CDR3 DNA is TGTGCCAGTAGCCTCGGACAGGGGGGGGCTCAGCCCCAGCATTTT. Translating gives CASSLGQGGAQPQHF.

This sequence joins TRBV6-2 or TRBV6-3 and TRBJ1-2, with 8 bases fitting TRBD1. The CDR3 length is 12 residues. Losses at the gene ends were 5 bases for V and 8 bases for J; bases not matched to a gene: 4. Germline-derived CDR1 and CDR2 are MNHEY and SVGEGT. The CDR3 region has the DNA TGTGCCAGCAGTACAGGGGGGGACGGCTACACCTTC. This gives the protein CASSTGGDGYTF.